This T cell receptor beta chain is drawn from a study of blood T cells in healthy people across ages. Findings and caveats of the study: Naive CD4+ cell counts and diversity both ran higher in long-lived than in aged donors.

For the second PCR, which ran for roughly 6 to 11 cycles, a sample-barcoded 5' primer and a J-beta primer mix were used. Every molecule of cDNA carried a tag from a template-switch adaptor with 12 random nucleotides. Sequencing yielded, for each sample, at least 2.5 million paired-end reads carrying CDR3. MiXCR was run by TCRdb on the 5' RACE reads, yielding one entry per CDR3 protein. The repertoire holds approximately 1,100,000 distinct CDR3 sequences, with 40% to 50% as singletons. The CDR3 length is 15 residues. Germline CDR1 and CDR2: MNHEY and SVGAGI. This clonotype was observed a handful of times. The antigen is not known.

The receptor was derived from a woman aged 60-75 years in good health. The sequenced sample consisted of blood. V usage is TRBV6-5 and J usage is TRBJ2-7; TRBD1 matches 8 bases. The J call is uncertain, as TRBJ2-5 better fits the DNA end. The CDR3 coding sequence is TGTGCCAGCAGTTACTCCCAGGGGGCGGGAGAGACCCAGTACTTC. It translates to CASSYSQGAGETQYF.